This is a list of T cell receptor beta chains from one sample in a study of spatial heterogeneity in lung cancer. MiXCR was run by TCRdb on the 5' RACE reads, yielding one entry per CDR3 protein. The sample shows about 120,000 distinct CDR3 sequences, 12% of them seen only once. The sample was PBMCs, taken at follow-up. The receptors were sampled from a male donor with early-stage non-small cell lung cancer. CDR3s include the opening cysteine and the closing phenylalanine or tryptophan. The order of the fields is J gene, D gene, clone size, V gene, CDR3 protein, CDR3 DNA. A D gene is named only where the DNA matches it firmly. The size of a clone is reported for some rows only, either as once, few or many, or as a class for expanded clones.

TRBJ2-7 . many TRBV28 CASSLVGARGYEQYF TGTGCCAGCAGTTTGGTAGGGGCTCGGGGGTACGAGCAGTACTTC
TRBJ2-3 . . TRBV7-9 CASSSGWTDTDTQYF TGTGCCAGCAGCTCAGGGTGGACAGACACAGATACGCAGTATTTT
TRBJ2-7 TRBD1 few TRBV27 CASSLSKGTGTGNSEQYF TGTGCCAGCAGTTTGAGTAAGGGGACCGGGACAGGGAATAGCGAGCAGTACTTC
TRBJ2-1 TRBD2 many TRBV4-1 CASSRGLAGGLYNEQFF TGCGCCAGCAGCCGGGGACTAGCGGGGGGCCTATACAATGAGCAGTTCTTC
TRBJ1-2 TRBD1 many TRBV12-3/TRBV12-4 CASSAVTGGSGYTF TGTGCCAGCAGTGCCGTTACAGGGGGCTCTGGCTACACCTTC
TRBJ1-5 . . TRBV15 CATSRYLGGNQPQHF TGTGCCACCAGCAGATACTTGGGGGGCAATCAGCCCCAGCATTTT
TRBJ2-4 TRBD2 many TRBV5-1 CASSLGLAGSNIQYF TGCGCCAGCAGCTTGGGACTAGCGGGATCAAACATTCAGTACTTC
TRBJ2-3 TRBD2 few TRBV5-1 CASSSGLAGAFTDTQYF TGCGCCAGCAGCTCGGGACTAGCGGGGGCCTTCACAGATACGCAGTATTTT
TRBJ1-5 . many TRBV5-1 CASSRGNDQPQHF TGCGCCAGCAGCAGGGGAAACGATCAGCCCCAGCATTTT
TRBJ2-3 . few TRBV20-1 CSARVFARTDTQYF TGCAGTGCTAGAGTGTTCGCCCGCACAGATACGCAGTATTTT
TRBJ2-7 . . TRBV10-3 CATSRVGYEQYF TGTGCCACCTCCAGGGTTGGCTACGAGCAGTACTTC
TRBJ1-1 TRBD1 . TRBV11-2 CASSLAGQTKAFF TGTGCCAGCAGCTTAGCGGGACAGACTAAAGCTTTCTTT
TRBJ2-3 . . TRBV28 CASRSPLGTDTQYF TGTGCCAGCAGAAGTCCCCTTGGCACAGATACGCAGTATTTT
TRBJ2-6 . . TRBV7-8 CASSTRRGGGANVLTF TGTGCCAGCAGCACGAGGCGGGGCGGCGGGGCCAACGTCCTGACTTTC
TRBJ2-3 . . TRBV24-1 CATSDTTRSTDTQYF TGTGCCACCAGTGACACGACCCGATCTACAGATACGCAGTATTTT
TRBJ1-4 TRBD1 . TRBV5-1 CASSFGTGGYNEKLFF TGCGCCAGCAGCTTCGGGACAGGGGGCTATAATGAAAAACTGTTTTTT
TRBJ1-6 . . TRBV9 CASSVTTNSPLHF TGTGCCAGCAGCGTGACTACTAATTCACCCCTCCACTTT
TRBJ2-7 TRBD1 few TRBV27 CASKATGRVYEQYF TGTGCCAGCAAAGCGACAGGGCGAGTGTACGAGCAGTACTTC
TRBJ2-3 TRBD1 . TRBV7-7 CASSLGTGSTDTQYF TGTGCTAGCAGCTTAGGGACAGGTAGCACAGATACGCAGTATTTT
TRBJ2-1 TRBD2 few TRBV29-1 CSVEGLAGPSSYNEQFF TGCAGCGTTGAAGGACTAGCGGGGCCCAGCTCCTACAATGAGCAGTTCTTC
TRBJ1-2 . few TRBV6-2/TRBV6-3 CASSPGRGYTF TGTGCCAGCAGTCCAGGGCGTGGCTACACCTTC
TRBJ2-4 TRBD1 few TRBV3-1 CASSEDRANIQYF TGTGCCAGCAGCGAGGACAGGGCGAACATTCAGTACTTC
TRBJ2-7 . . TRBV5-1 CASSLGQGRYEQYF TGCGCCAGCAGCTTGGGGCAAGGTAGATACGAGCAGTACTTC
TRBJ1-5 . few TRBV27 CASSRGGSNQPQHF TGTGCCAGCAGCCGAGGGGGAAGCAATCAGCCCCAGCATTTT
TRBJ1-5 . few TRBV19 CASSIQTDNQPQHF TGTGCCAGTAGTATTCAGACGGACAATCAGCCCCAGCATTTT
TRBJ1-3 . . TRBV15 CATFDHSASGNTIYF TGTGCCACCTTTGACCACTCAGCTTCAGGAAACACCATATATTTT
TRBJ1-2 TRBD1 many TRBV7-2 CASSGGQGGYGYTF TGTGCCAGCAGCGGTGGACAGGGTGGCTATGGCTACACCTTC
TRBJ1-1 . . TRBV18 CASSQDMNTEAFF TGTGCCAGCTCACAAGACATGAACACTGAAGCTTTCTTT
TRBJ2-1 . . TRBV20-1 CSARDSTGSSSYNEQFF TGCAGTGCTAGAGATTCCACGGGGTCGAGCTCCTACAATGAGCAGTTCTTC
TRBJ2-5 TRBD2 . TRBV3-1 CASSQDGTSWETQYF TGTGCCAGCAGCCAGGATGGGACTAGCTGGGAGACCCAGTACTTC
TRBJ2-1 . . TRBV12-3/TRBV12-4 CASSRISNEQFF TGTGCCAGCAGCCGGATATCAAATGAGCAGTTCTTC
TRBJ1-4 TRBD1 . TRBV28 CASSLEGAANEKLFF TGTGCCAGCAGTTTGGAGGGGGCGGCTAATGAAAAACTGTTTTTT
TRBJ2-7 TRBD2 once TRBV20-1 CSARVPTSGTSYEQYF TGCAGTGCTAGAGTTCCAACTAGCGGGACAAGCTACGAGCAGTACTTC
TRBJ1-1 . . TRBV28 CASSLSGLNTEAFF TGTGCCAGCAGTTTAAGCGGATTGAACACTGAAGCTTTCTTT
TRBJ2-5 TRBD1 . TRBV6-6 CASSLRQGATQYF TGTGCCAGCAGTTTACGACAGGGGGCTACCCAGTACTTC